This passage covers 15 T cell receptor beta chains from one sample sequenced in a study of T cells in Graves' hyperthyroidism and ophthalmopathy. Amplification of TCR beta CDR3 regions was performed using RNA transcripts as template. First-round RT-PCR of the TCR CDR3 relied on the HTBI primer set. Each CDR3 protein gets one entry after TCRdb re-called the multiplex PCR reads with MiXCR. The sample has hundreds of thousands of distinct CDR3 sequences, around 15% seen once. Sample: blood. The source is a woman between 18 and 29 years old with Graves' hyperthyroidism.

This clonotype occurred a few times. The CDR3 protein is CASSPGSGRARNEQFF. The CDR3 region has the DNA TGTGCCAGCAGTCCAGGAAGCGGGAGAGCTCGGAATGAGCAGTTCTTC. V usage is TRBV27 and J usage is TRBJ2-1; TRBD2 agrees at 8 bases. The CDR3 loop spans 16 amino acids. J was trimmed by 7 bases and V by 5 bases; bases with no gene match: 13. Germline CDR1 reads MNHEY; CDR2 reads SMNVEV (reference sequence).

This clonotype was detected many times. V and J are TRBV29-1 and TRBJ1-2; 9 bases line up with TRBD1. The CDR3 has 14 amino acids. J gave up 8 bases and V 0 bases, and 7 bases lay outside the gene matches. From germline, CDR1 is SQVTM and CDR2 ANQGSEA. The DNA of the CDR3 is TGCAGCGTTGAAGACCGCGGACAGGGGAACGGCTACACCTTC. The encoded protein is CSVEDRGQGNGYTF.

This clonotype has more than one count but fewer than ten. J is TRBJ2-3 and V is TRBV13; D is unclear. Germline assignment: CDR1 PRHDT and CDR2 FYEKMQ (reference sequence). The V end lost 5 bases, the J end lost 6 bases, and 9 bases lay between the germline ends. This CDR3 is built from 12 residues. DNA of the CDR3: TGTGCCAGCAGCGTCTACTTCGATACGCAGTATTTT. It codes for CASSVYFDTQYF.

In this sample, this clonotype turned up many times. The CDR3 spells CASSYQSLAGKYNEQFF. The CDR3 DNA is TGTGCCAGCAGTTACCAATCGTTAGCGGGAAAATACAATGAGCAGTTCTTC. The genes are TRBV6-1 and TRBJ2-1; 8 bases fit TRBD2. CDR1 and CDR2 (germline): MNHNS, SASEGT. The CDR3 has 17 amino acids. Losses at the gene ends were 5 bases for V and 4 bases for J; bases not matched to a gene: 13.

This clonotype was found a few times. V gene TRBV5-1 combines with J gene TRBJ2-4; no clear D. The CDR3 has 14 amino acids. Germline CDR1 SGHRS, CDR2 YFSETQ. V was cut by 0 bases and J by 0 bases, with 4 bases left in between. CDR3 amino acids: CASSLDLAKNIQYF. The DNA of the CDR3 is TGCGCCAGCAGCTTGGACCTAGCCAAAAACATTCAGTACTTC.

The rearrangement joins TRBV14 to TRBJ1-4; tentatively, D is TRBD1 (6 bases). V lost 4 bases to trimming and J lost 6 bases, with 21 bases between them. The CDR3 consists of 17 residues. Germline V gene lookup returns CDR1 SGHDN and CDR2 FVKESK. CDR3 DNA sequence: TGTGCCAGCAGCCGACAAGGGGTTACAGGGAAGGATGAAAAACTGTTTTTT. The encoded protein is CASSRQGVTGKDEKLFF. The whole variable domain, remainder taken from reference TRBV14 and TRBJ1-4, is EAGVTQFPSHSVIEKGQTVTLRCDPISGHDNLYWYRRVMGKEIKFLLHFVKESKQDESGMPNNRFLAERTGGTYSTLKVQPAELEDSGVYFCASSRQGVTGKDEKLFFGSGTQLSVL.

The chain employs TRBV7-2 and TRBJ2-3; TRBD2 matches 14 bases. This CDR3 comprises 19 residues. The J segment lost 1 base and the V segment lost 5 bases, leaving 11 bases of the junction unmatched. Germline CDR1 is SGHTA and CDR2 is FQGNSA. The CDR3 here is CASSQVGTSGSLGTDTQYF. In nucleotides, the CDR3 is TGTGCCAGCAGCCAAGTCGGGACTAGCGGGAGTTTGGGCACAGATACGCAGTATTTT.

V and J are TRBV24-1 and TRBJ2-3, with 16 nucleotides matching TRBD2. J gave up 5 bases and V 5 bases, and 6 bases lay outside the gene matches. CDR3 length: 17 residues. Germline lookup yields CDR1 KGHDR and CDR2 SFDVKD. The CDR3 loop is CATSVGTSGRARDTQYF. The CDR3 nucleotides read TGTGCCACCAGTGTTGGGACTAGCGGGAGGGCCCGAGATACGCAGTATTTT.

This clonotype was detected many times. This chain's CDR3 is CAISHPTSGEYNEQFF. The CDR3 nucleotides read TGTGCCATCAGTCACCCGACTAGCGGGGAGTACAATGAGCAGTTCTTC. This chain uses TRBV10-3 with TRBJ2-1; 11 positions agree with TRBD2. The germline V gene has CDR1 ENHRY and CDR2 SYGVKD. The trim removed 5 bases at V and 4 bases at J, leaving 7 bases unmatched. The CDR3 has 16 amino acids.

There are many counts of this clonotype. The gene calls are TRBV28 and TRBJ1-1; D is ambiguous. Germline CDR1 reads MDHEN; CDR2 reads SYDVKM. V dropped 3 bases and J dropped 0 bases, with 11 bases sitting between them. The CDR3 sequence is 15 residues long. CDR3 in DNA: TGTGCCAGCAGTTTTATTAGAGGCATGAACACTGAAGCTTTCTTT. Amino acids: CASSFIRGMNTEAFF.

This clonotype was detected a few times. CDR3: CASSSPTSGTQYF. For the CDR3, the DNA is TGTGCCAGCAGCTCCCCGACTAGCGGGACGCAGTATTTT. The rearrangement uses TRBV13 and TRBJ2-3; 10 nucleotides agree with TRBD2. This CDR3 has 13 residues. Germline-derived CDR1 and CDR2 are PRHDT and FYEKMQ (reference sequence). V dropped 4 bases and J dropped 9; count of bases not matched to a gene: 4.

This clonotype was recorded a few times. The J gene is TRBJ2-7, the V gene TRBV28; 9 bases line up with TRBD2. CDR3 length: 15 amino acids. After removal of 6 bases from V and 3 bases from J, the junction contained 9 bases not matched to a gene. Germline V gene lookup returns CDR1 MDHEN and CDR2 SYDVKM. The CDR3 region is CASSQAPTSGYEQYF. In DNA, the CDR3 is TGTGCCAGCAGCCAAGCCCCGACTAGCGGCTACGAGCAGTACTTC.

This clonotype was observed a single time. V is TRBV6-1 and J is TRBJ2-2; 8 positions agree with TRBD1. CDR3 size: 15 residues. Germline CDR1 and CDR2: MNHNS and SASEGT. The ends lost 6 bases at V and 5 bases at J; junction bases unmatched: 8. CDR3 sequence reads: CASRGTGLRTGELFF. The CDR3 nucleotides read TGTGCCAGCAGGGGGACAGGACTTAGGACCGGGGAGCTGTTTTTT.

The V gene is TRBV5-1, the J gene TRBJ1-4; perhaps TRBD1 as D (6 bases). Trimming left V 2 bases short and J 8 bases short, with 16 bases between. This CDR3 is built from 15 residues. Germline V gives CDR1 SGHRS, CDR2 YFSETQ. The CDR3 region has the DNA TGCGCCAGCAGCTTTACTCAGGGGCTGCGCGAAAAACTGTTTTTT. Translated, it gives CASSFTQGLREKLFF. Filled out from reference TRBV5-1 and TRBJ1-4, the complete variable domain reads KAGVTQTPRYLIKTRGQQVTLSCSPISGHRSVSWYQQTPGQGLQFLFEYFSETQRNKGNFPGRFSGRQFSNSRSEMNVSTLELGDSALYLCASSFTQGLREKLFFGSGTQLSVL.

As regards this clonotype: A much more abundant neighbour one base away suggests this may be a read error. J is TRBJ2-1 and V is TRBV18; tentatively, D is TRBD2 (6 bases). The germline V gene has CDR1 KGHSH and CDR2 LQKENI. The CDR3 covers 18 residues. In nucleotides, the CDR3 is TGTGCCAGCTCACCCCCACTAGCCTCTAGTCCTAACTACAATGAGCAGTCCTTC. Translation gives CASSPPLASSPNYNEQSF.